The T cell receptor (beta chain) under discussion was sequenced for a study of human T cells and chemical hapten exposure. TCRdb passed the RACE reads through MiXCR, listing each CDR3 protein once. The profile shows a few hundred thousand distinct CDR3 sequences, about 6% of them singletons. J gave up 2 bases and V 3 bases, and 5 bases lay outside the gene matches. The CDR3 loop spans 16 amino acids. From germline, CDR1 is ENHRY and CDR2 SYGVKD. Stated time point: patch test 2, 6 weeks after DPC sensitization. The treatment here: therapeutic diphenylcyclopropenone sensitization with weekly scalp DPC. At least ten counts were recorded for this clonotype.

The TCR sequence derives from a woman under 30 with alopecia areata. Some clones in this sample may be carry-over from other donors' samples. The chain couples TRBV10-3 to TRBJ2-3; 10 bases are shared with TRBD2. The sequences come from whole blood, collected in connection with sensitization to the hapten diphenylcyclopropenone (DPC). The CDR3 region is CAISDLAGGHTDTQYF. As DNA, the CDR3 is TGTGCCATCAGTGATTTAGCGGGGGGCCACACAGATACGCAGTATTTT.